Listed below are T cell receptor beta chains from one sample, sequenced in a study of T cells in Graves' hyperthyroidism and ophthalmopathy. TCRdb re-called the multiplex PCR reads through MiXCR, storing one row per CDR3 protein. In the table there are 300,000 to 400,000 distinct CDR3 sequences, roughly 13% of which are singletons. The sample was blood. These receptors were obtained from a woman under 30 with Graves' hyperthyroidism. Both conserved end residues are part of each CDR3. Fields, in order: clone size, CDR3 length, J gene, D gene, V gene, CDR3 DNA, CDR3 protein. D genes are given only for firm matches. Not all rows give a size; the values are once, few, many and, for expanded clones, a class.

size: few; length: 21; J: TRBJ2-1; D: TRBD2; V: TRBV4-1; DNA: TGCGCCAGCAGCCAAGTCGGACTAGCGGGGGCAAACCCCAGCTCCTACAATGAGCAGTTCTTC; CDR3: CASSQVGLAGANPSSYNEQFF
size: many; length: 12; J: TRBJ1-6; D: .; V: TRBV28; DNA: TGTGCCAGCAGTATAACAGATTCACCCCTCCACTTT; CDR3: CASSITDSPLHF
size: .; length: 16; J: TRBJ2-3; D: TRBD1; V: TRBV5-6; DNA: TGTGCCAGCAGCTTGATGGGAACAGGGGGCACAGATACGCAGTATTTT; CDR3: CASSLMGTGGTDTQYF
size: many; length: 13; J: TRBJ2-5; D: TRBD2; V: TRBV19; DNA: TGTGCCAGTAGTACCGGACTAGCGGAGACCCAGTACTTC; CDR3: CASSTGLAETQYF
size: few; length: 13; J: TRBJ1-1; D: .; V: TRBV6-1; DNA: TGTGCCAGCAGGACAAACGCGAACACTGAAGCTTTCTTT; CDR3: CASRTNANTEAFF
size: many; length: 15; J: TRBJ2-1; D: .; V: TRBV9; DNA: TGTGCCAGCAGCGTAGCCGGACTGGGTTACAATGAGCAGTTCTTC; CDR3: CASSVAGLGYNEQFF
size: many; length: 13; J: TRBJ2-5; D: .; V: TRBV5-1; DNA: TGCGCCAGCAGCTTGGAAGGTTTCGAGACCCAGTACTTC; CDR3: CASSLEGFETQYF
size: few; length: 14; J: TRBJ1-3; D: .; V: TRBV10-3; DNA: TGTGCCATCAGTGACAGTGACTCTGGAAACACCATATATTTT; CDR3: CAISDSDSGNTIYF
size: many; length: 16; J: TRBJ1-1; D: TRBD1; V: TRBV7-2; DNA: TGTGCCAGCAGCTTAGGACAGGGGGCGCTTGGGACTGAAGCTTTCTTT; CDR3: CASSLGQGALGTEAFF
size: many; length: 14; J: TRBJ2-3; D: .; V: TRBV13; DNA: TGTGCCAGCAGCTCACTGTTAGCCACAGATACGCAGTATTTT; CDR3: CASSSLLATDTQYF
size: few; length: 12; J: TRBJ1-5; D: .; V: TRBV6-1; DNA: TGTGCCAGCCCCTATAGCAATCAGCCCCAGCATTTT; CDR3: CASPYSNQPQHF
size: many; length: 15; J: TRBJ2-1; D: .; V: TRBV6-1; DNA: TGTGCCAGCAGTGGGACAGCAGGCTCCTACAATGAGCAGTTCTTC; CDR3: CASSGTAGSYNEQFF
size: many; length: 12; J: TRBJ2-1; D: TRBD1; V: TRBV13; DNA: TGTGCCAGCTACCACAGGGGTACTGAGCAGTTCTTC; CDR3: CASYHRGTEQFF
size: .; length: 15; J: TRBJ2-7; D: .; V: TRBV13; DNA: TGTGCCAGCAGCGAATCCCTAGCAGGATCCTACGAGCAGCACTTC; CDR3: CASSESLAGSYEQHF
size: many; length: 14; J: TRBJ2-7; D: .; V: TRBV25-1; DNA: TGTGCCAGCAGTGGTCACAGGCTACCCTACGAGCAGTACTTC; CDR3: CASSGHRLPYEQYF
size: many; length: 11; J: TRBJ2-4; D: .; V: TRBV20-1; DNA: TGCAGTGCCCCCACAGGAAACATTCAGTACTTC; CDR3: CSAPTGNIQYF
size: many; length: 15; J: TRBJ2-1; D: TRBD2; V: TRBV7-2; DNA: TGTGCCAGCAGCCGATCCGGGACTAGCTACAATGAGCAGTTCTTC; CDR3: CASSRSGTSYNEQFF
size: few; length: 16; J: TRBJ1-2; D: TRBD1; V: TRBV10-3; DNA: TGTGCCATCAGTGAGTCTCCGGACAGGTCCTTGGAAGGCTACACCTTC; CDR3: CAISESPDRSLEGYTF